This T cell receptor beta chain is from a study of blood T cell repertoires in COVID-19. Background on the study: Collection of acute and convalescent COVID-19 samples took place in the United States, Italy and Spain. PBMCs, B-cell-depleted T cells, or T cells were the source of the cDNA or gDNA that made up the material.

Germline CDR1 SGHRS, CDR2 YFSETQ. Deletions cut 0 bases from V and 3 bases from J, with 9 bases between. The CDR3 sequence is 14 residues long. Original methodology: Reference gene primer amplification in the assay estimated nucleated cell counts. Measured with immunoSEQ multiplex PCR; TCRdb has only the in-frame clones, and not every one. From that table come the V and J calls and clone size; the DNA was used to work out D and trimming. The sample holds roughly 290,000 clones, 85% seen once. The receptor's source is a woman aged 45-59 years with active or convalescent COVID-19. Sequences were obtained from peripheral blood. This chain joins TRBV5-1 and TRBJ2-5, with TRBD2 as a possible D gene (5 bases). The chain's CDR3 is CASSLVGLEETQYF. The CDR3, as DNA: TGCGCCAGCAGCTTGGTTGGACTTGAAGAGACCCAGTACTTC.